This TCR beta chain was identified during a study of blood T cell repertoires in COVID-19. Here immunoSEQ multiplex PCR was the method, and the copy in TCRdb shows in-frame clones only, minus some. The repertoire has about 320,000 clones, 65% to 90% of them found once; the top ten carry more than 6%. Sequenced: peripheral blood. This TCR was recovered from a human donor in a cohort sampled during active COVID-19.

This chain's CDR3 is CASSLGGDSPYEQYF. The CDR3 bases are TGCGCCAGCAGCCTCGGCGGCGACAGCCCCTACGAGCAGTACTTC. The genes are TRBV5-1 and TRBJ2-7, with a weak D call TRBD1 (5 bases). This CDR3 has 15 residues. Germline V gene data show CDR1 as SGHRS and CDR2 as YFSETQ. The V and J ends lost 4 bases and 2 bases respectively, with 16 bases between them.